Shown below are 9 T cell receptor beta chains from a single sample sequenced in a study of T cells in Graves' hyperthyroidism and ophthalmopathy. TCR beta CDR3 region amplification was performed from RNA transcripts. A first-round RT-PCR of the TCR CDR3 used the HTBI primer set. Via MiXCR, TCRdb re-called the multiplex PCR reads, giving one row per CDR3 protein. The sample lists 600,000 to 900,000 distinct CDR3 sequences, 15% to 20% occurring once. The sample taken for sequencing was blood. The receptors were sampled from a man between 18 and 29 years old with Graves' hyperthyroidism.

This clonotype was seen at least ten times. This chain joins TRBV11-2 and TRBJ2-7, with D tentatively TRBD2 (5 bases). Trimming removed 5 bases at V and 4 bases at J, with 18 bases between. Germline V gives CDR1 SGHAT, CDR2 FQNNGV. The CDR3 has 15 amino acids. CDR3 DNA: TGTGCCAGCAGCGAAACCGCGGGTGGAAATTACGAGCAGTACTTC. Translating gives CASSETAGGNYEQYF.

This chain uses TRBV20-1 with TRBJ1-1, with 8 bases fitting TRBD1. The CDR3 extends over 13 amino acids. In germline, CDR1 is DFQATT, CDR2 SNEGSKA (reference sequence). Unmatched junction bases numbered 6, after V lost 6 bases and J lost 3 bases. CDR3 sequence (DNA): TGCAGTGCCCCGGGACAGGTTGACACTGAAGCTTTCTTT. Its translation is CSAPGQVDTEAFF.

This clonotype was detected a few times. One end of the junction varies from germline; a read error may be responsible. The CDR3, as DNA: TGTGCCAGCAGGGACGGGACAGGCAACACCGGGGAGCCGTTTTTT. This gives the protein CASRDGTGNTGEPFF. This sequence joins TRBV7-9 and TRBJ2-2; 8 bases are shared with TRBD1. The CDR3 contains 15 residues. The germline CDR1 and CDR2 sequences are SEHNR and FQNEAQ (reference sequence).

The gene calls are TRBV19 and TRBJ1-5, with D unresolved. Germline V CDR1 and CDR2: LNHDA, SQIVND (reference sequence). Trimming shortened V by 7 bases and J by 4 bases, and 11 bases separated the two germline ends. The CDR3 extends over 13 amino acids. The DNA of the CDR3 is TGTGCCAGTAACCCCGGACGAAATCAGCCCCAGCATTTT. Encoded protein: CASNPGRNQPQHF.

The V call is TRBV5-1, the J call TRBJ2-2, with D tentatively TRBD1 or TRBD2 (5 bases each). Germline assignment: CDR1 SGHRS and CDR2 YFSETQ. V was shortened by 3 bases and J by 5 bases, with 17 bases between the two germline ends. This CDR3 region has 16 residues. DNA for the CDR3: TGCGCCAGCAGCTGGGGGACGGAAACCACTACCGGGGAGCTGTTTTTT. Translated, it gives CASSWGTETTTGELFF. Based on the CDR3 plus reference TRBV5-1 and TRBJ2-2, the full variable domain is KAGVTQTPRYLIKTRGQQVTLSCSPISGHRSVSWYQQTPGQGLQFLFEYFSETQRNKGNFPGRFSGRQFSNSRSEMNVSTLELGDSALYLCASSWGTETTTGELFFGEGSRLTVL.

This clonotype showed up many times. The chain links TRBV18 to TRBJ2-7; no firm D call. The V and J ends lost 6 bases and 1 base respectively, with 7 bases between them. CDR3 length: 12 amino acids. Germline CDR1 and CDR2: KGHSH and LQKENI. The CDR3 DNA reads TGTGCCAGCTCGGCCAATTCCTACGAGCAGTACTTC. Protein: CASSANSYEQYF. Full variable domain (rest looked up from reference TRBV18 and TRBJ2-7): NAGVMQNPRHLVRRRGQEARLRCSPMKGHSHVYWYRQLPEEGLKFMVYLQKENIIDESGMPKERFSAEFPKEGPSILRIQQVVRGDSAAYFCASSANSYEQYFGPGTRLTVT.

Ten or more counts support this clonotype. The chain employs TRBV7-9 and TRBJ2-7; TRBD2 might be the D (6 bases). Germline V CDR1 and CDR2: SEHNR, FQNEAQ (reference sequence). CDR3 length equals 15 residues. V lost 4 bases to trimming and J lost 2 bases, with 15 bases between them. CDR3 residues: CASSSPSTGAYEQYF. The CDR3 bases are TGTGCCAGCAGCTCACCATCCACGGGAGCCTACGAGCAGTACTTC.

Only a few counts were recorded for this clonotype. V gene TRBV6-1 combines with J gene TRBJ2-5; TRBD2 matches 12 bases. Per germline, CDR1 MNHNS and CDR2 SASEGT. The trim removed 5 bases at V and 1 base at J, leaving 5 bases unmatched. This CDR3 is built from 16 residues. This chain's CDR3 is CASSSILAGGQETQYF. CDR3 DNA: TGTGCCAGCAGTTCCATACTAGCGGGAGGCCAAGAGACCCAGTACTTC.

As regards this clonotype: Because the CDR3 is missing its conserved closing phenylalanine or tryptophan, this is likely a read error. This chain links TRBV12-3 or TRBV12-4 with TRBJ2-1, with no clear D. The CDR3 contains 13 residues. V shed 3 bases and J shed 3 bases, with 6 bases lying between them. This CDR3 is CASSFHSYNEQFL. The CDR3, as DNA: TGTGCCAGCAGTTTTCATAGCTACAATGAGCAGTTCCTC.